These T cell receptor beta chains were read from a single sample in a study of blood T cells in healthy people across ages. Via MiXCR, TCRdb re-called the 5' RACE reads, giving one row per CDR3 protein. The sample includes about 1.1 million distinct CDR3 sequences, roughly two fifths of them seen just once. Sequenced sample: blood. The receptor source for this set is a man aged 18-30 years in good health. Each CDR3 is given with its conserved first and last residue. The D gene is left open where the match is weak. Some rows have no size entry. The others give once, few or many, or a class for an expanded clone.

D	V	size	J	DNA	CDR3
NA	TRBV28	NA	TRBJ2-3	TGTGCCAGCAGCGACCCGGGACCCCTCGTGCATACGCAGTATTTT	CASSDPGPLVHTQYF
NA	TRBV20-1	NA	TRBJ2-3	TGCAGTGCTAGAGGGGAAAGGGGGACGACAGATACGCAGTATTTT	CSARGERGTTDTQYF
TRBD1	TRBV7-2	NA	TRBJ2-7	TGTGCCAGCAGCAACGGACAGGTCTCCTACGAGCAGTACTTC	CASSNGQVSYEQYF
NA	TRBV3-1	few	TRBJ2-3	TGTGCCAGCAGCCACCGCGACCGAGGAAGCACAGATACGCAGTATTTT	CASSHRDRGSTDTQYF
NA	TRBV29-1	many	TRBJ2-3	TGCAGCTGCAGCCCGGGGCGACCCACAGATACGCAGTATTTT	CSCSPGRPTDTQYF
NA	TRBV7-2	few	TRBJ2-5	TGTGCCAGCAGCTTAGCTTACCAGGGGGAGACCCAGTACTTC	CASSLAYQGETQYF
NA	TRBV4-2	NA	TRBJ2-3	TGTGCCAGCAGCCATCCGTCTGACCGGGGTGATACGCAGTATTTT	CASSHPSDRGDTQYF
NA	TRBV5-1	few	TRBJ2-2	TGCGCCAGCAGCTTGTCTGACCCGAACACCGGGGAGCTGTTTTTT	CASSLSDPNTGELFF
NA	TRBV25-1	NA	TRBJ2-7	TGTGCCAGCAGTGAACGTTTTGGCAGAAGATACGAGCAGTACTTC	CASSERFGRRYEQYF
TRBD1	TRBV20-1	NA	TRBJ1-1	TGCAGGGCTACAGGGGGCCTGAACACTGAAGCTTTCTTT	CRATGGLNTEAFF
NA	TRBV6-6	NA	TRBJ2-3	TGTACCAGCAGTGCTCCGGGGATCGCAGATACGCAGTATTTT	CTSSAPGIADTQYF
NA	TRBV20-1	few	TRBJ1-1	TGCAGTGCTGGGGGTTTCCGGAAGAACCCAAACACTGAAGCTTTCTTT	CSAGGFRKNPNTEAFF
NA	TRBV4-2	NA	TRBJ2-5	TGTGCCAGCAGCCAAGATACGAGTGCGCAGTACTTC	CASSQDTSAQYF
TRBD1	TRBV7-9	NA	TRBJ1-2	TGTGCCAGCAGCTTAGAAGGGACAGGGAAGGTCTATGGCTACACCTTC	CASSLEGTGKVYGYTF
TRBD2	TRBV3-1	NA	TRBJ2-6	TGTGCCAGCAGCCCCCTAGCGGGGGGGGCGGATGGGGCCAACGTCCTGACTTTC	CASSPLAGGADGANVLTF
NA	TRBV20-1	NA	TRBJ2-3	TGCAGTGCTACAAAAATGGACGCCTCGCGCACAGATACGCAGTATTTT	CSATKMDASRTDTQYF
NA	TRBV10-3	NA	TRBJ2-7	TGTGCCATCACGACTGATTTCTCGGAGCAGTACTTC	CAITTDFSEQYF
NA	TRBV30	NA	TRBJ2-7	TGTGCCTGGAGTGTATTCAGGAAAGTTCCCTACGAGCAGTACTTC	CAWSVFRKVPYEQYF
NA	TRBV7-9	NA	TRBJ1-2	TGTGCCAGCAGCCTCGACACGGGGGGCTACACCTTC	CASSLDTGGYTF
NA	TRBV6-5	NA	TRBJ2-7	TGTGCCAGCACCCCTAGGACAAGGGGGAGCGAGCAGTACTTC	CASTPRTRGSEQYF
NA	TRBV28	NA	TRBJ1-4	TGTGCCAGCAGTAATCAGCGTGGGAGTAATGAAAAACTGTTTTTT	CASSNQRGSNEKLFF
TRBD1	TRBV18	NA	TRBJ2-1	TGTGCCAGCTCACCGACGACAGGGTTAATCAATGAGCAGTTCTTC	CASSPTTGLINEQFF
NA	TRBV28	NA	TRBJ2-3	TGTGCCAGCAATCAGCGTCCAGATACGCAGTATTTT	CASNQRPDTQYF
NA	TRBV6-2/TRBV6-3	few	TRBJ2-3	TGTGCCAGCAGTTACTCTCCATATACCACAGATACGCAGTATTTT	CASSYSPYTTDTQYF
NA	TRBV27	NA	TRBJ1-4	TGTGCCAGCAGTAAAACAGGCCCCTATGAAAAACTGTTTTTT	CASSKTGPYEKLFF
NA	TRBV20-1	NA	TRBJ1-5	TGCAGTGCTAGAAGGGGCAGCAATAACAATCAGCCCCAGCATTTT	CSARRGSNNNQPQHF
TRBD1	TRBV12-3/TRBV12-4	NA	TRBJ2-2	TGTGCCAGCAGTCCCGGGACAGGGGACACCGGGGAGCTGTTTTTT	CASSPGTGDTGELFF
TRBD1	TRBV12-3/TRBV12-4	many	TRBJ1-1	TGTGCCAGCAATCCCGGGACAGGGGGTATGAACACTGAAGCTTTCTTT	CASNPGTGGMNTEAFF